This T cell receptor beta chain was retrieved from a study of lymphopenia after photon versus proton radiotherapy. The CDR3 extends over 13 amino acids. Germline CDR1 and CDR2: GTSNPN and SVGIG (reference sequence). V was pared by 1 base and J by 6 bases, with 13 bases between. The table came from immunoSEQ multiplex PCR; TCRdb's copy has only in-frame clones and leaves some out. The table has some 15,000 clones, around 80% seen once; the top ten hold 20% to 25%. This specimen was peripheral blood, taken from a patient treated with proton-based radiotherapy. This clonotype was sampled from a man aged 70-80 years with pancreatic cancer. This rearrangement joins TRBV30 to TRBJ2-7; D is unresolved. CDR3 sequence (DNA): TGTGCCTGGAGTGGGATCCCCGACTCCGAGCAGTACTTC. Amino acid sequence: CAWSGIPDSEQYF.